This T cell receptor beta chain was found in a study of T cell responses to AZD1222 COVID-19 vaccine. Sequencing was performed with immunoSEQ multiplex PCR; in TCRdb, only in-frame clones are kept and a portion is missing. The table includes 130,000 to 150,000 clones, approximately 90% detected once. Study-level results: Donors skewed white British and female; clonal diversity was possibly underestimated.

Losses at the gene ends were 5 bases for V and 4 bases for J; bases not matched to a gene: 10. The germline CDR1 and CDR2 sequences are SEHNR and FQNEAQ (reference sequence). The CDR3 consists of 16 residues. Second-dose schedules of about 4 or about 12 weeks were combined. As to this clone: Its antigen is still unknown.

This chain uses TRBV7-9 with TRBJ1-4; 7 bases are a match to TRBD1. The source was peripheral blood, collected 28 days after the second AZD1222 dose. The receptor's source is an adult who received the AZD1222 COVID-19 vaccine. Here the CDR3 DNA reads TGTGCCAGCAGCGATAGTGCGGGACAGTTTAATGAAAAACTGTTTTTT. Translating gives CASSDSAGQFNEKLFF.